In its sample, the clone carrying this T cell receptor (beta chain) was seen a few times. Its antigen remains unidentified. This specimen comes from a study of T cell repertoires in cytomegalovirus infection. Across the study: Signatures in public TCR beta sequences pointed to both CMV infection and matching HLA type.

MiXCR, applied by TCRdb to the reads, yields one record per CDR3 protein. The repertoire has 200,000 to 300,000 distinct CDR3 sequences, approximately 13% of them found once; the top ten carry 7% to 9.5%. Trimming at V came to 2 bases and at J to 7 bases, leaving 25 bases not matched to a gene. Germline CDR1 and CDR2: DFQATT and SNEGSKA (reference sequence). CDR3 length: 19 amino acids. Study-wide results and limits: In two of eight donors, the top clonotype was HLA-C-restricted CMV-specific.

Input material: PBMCs. The TCR was taken from a human donor in good health (CMV status not recorded). Some clones in this sample may be carry-over from other donors' samples. The chain recombines TRBV20-1 with TRBJ2-5; 7 bases fit TRBD2. The DNA for the CDR3 is TGCAGTGCTAGACCCATAGCAGCGGGGCATGCCGGGTGGATGCTGACCCAGTACTTC. It translates to CSARPIAAGHAGWMLTQYF.